These 14 T cell receptor beta chains were sequenced from one sample in a study of regulatory T cells in long-lasting Graves disease. Documented time point: newly diagnosed GD, antithyroid drugs for less than 3 months. RNA extracted from PBMCs served as the sequencing template. Assembly of TCR beta libraries relied on iRepertoire HTBI primers together with Arm-PCR of CDR3 regions. MiXCR, applied by TCRdb to the multiplex PCR reads, yields one record per CDR3 protein. The table has 550,000 or so distinct CDR3 sequences, about 11% seen once; the top ten hold approximately 9%. These data were also filed under a second study, of T cells in Graves' hyperthyroidism and ophthalmopathy.

The starting material was peripheral blood mononuclear cells (PBMCs), obtained at new diagnosis, from a patient treated with antithyroid drugs. The receptors originated from a woman in her 30s with Graves disease.

This clonotype was recorded many times. The V and J genes are TRBV12-3 or TRBV12-4 and TRBJ2-6; tentative D call: TRBD2 (5 bases). This CDR3 is 15 amino acids long. Deletions cut 2 bases from V and 4 bases from J, with 9 bases between. The CDR3 DNA reads TGTGCCAGCAGTTTACGGGGAACCGGGGCCAACGTCCTGACTTTC. It is translated as CASSLRGTGANVLTF.

The J gene is TRBJ2-5, the V gene TRBV20-1, with TRBD1 matching 7 bases. The CDR3 length is 13 residues. In germline, CDR1 is DFQATT, CDR2 SNEGSKA (reference sequence). Germline trimming cut 7 bases from V and 1 base from J; bases unmatched to any gene: 6. DNA of the CDR3: TGCAGTGTTATGACAGGGCTCCAAGAGACCCAGTACTTC. Its protein is CSVMTGLQETQYF.

As concerns this clonotype: At one end, the junction sequence differs from germline, possibly due to a read error. This sequence joins TRBV2 and TRBJ2-1; TRBD2 aligns across 7 bases. CDR1 is SNHLY, CDR2 FYNNEI, per germline. This CDR3 contains 15 residues. The CDR3 nucleotides read TGTGCCGGCAGTGGGGCTAGCGGTTCGTGGAATGAGCAGTTCTTC. Translating gives CAGSGASGSWNEQFF.

The chain has TRBV7-9 and TRBJ1-2; D ambiguous. Germline V gives CDR1 SEHNR, CDR2 FQNEAQ (reference sequence). The CDR3 is 14 residues long. The ends were cut back, 6 bases at V and 1 base at J, with 12 bases in the middle. The CDR3 is CASSRSTINYGYTF. CDR3 sequence (DNA): TGTGCCAGCAGTCGGAGTACTATTAACTATGGCTACACCTTC.

This clonotype was counted ten times or more. This chain uses TRBV2 with TRBJ2-2; D is undetermined. The CDR3 contains 13 residues. CDR1 and CDR2 (germline): SNHLY, FYNNEI. The germline V and J ends were trimmed by 2 bases and 4 bases, with 5 bases remaining between them. CDR3 residues: CASSEIPTGELFF. In nucleotides, the CDR3 is TGTGCCAGCAGTGAAATCCCCACCGGGGAGCTGTTTTTT.

The sample holds many counts of this clonotype. The chain combines TRBV6-1 with TRBJ2-7, with TRBD1 matching 7 bases. Germline V gene lookup returns CDR1 MNHNS and CDR2 SASEGT. The V gene end was trimmed by 8 bases and the J gene end by 4 bases; junction bases not matched to a gene: 11. The CDR3 has 14 amino acids. CDR3 loop: CASSRQGSAYEQYF. In DNA form, the CDR3 reads TGTGCCAGCTCTAGACAGGGTTCGGCATACGAGCAGTACTTC.

In this sample, this clonotype turned up many times. The J gene is TRBJ2-5, the V gene TRBV6-5; D uncertain. The CDR3 consists of 13 residues. The V end was cut by 0 bases, the J end by 1 base, with 3 bases between. CDR1 and CDR2 (germline): MNHEY, SVGAGI. The CDR3 here is CASSYSSQETQYF. The CDR3 DNA follows: TGTGCCAGCAGTTACTCGAGCCAAGAGACCCAGTACTTC.

There are a few counts of this clonotype. This chain links TRBV5-5 with TRBJ2-7; no clear D gene. Germline V gives CDR1 SGHKS, CDR2 YYEKEE (reference sequence). Trimming left V 4 bases short and J 4 bases short, with 12 bases between. This CDR3 region has 13 residues. CDR3 in DNA: TGTGCCAGCAGCCGACTCGAGAGTTACGAGCAGTACTTC. It codes for CASSRLESYEQYF.

This clonotype was seen repeatedly, ten times or more. CDR3 nucleotide sequence: TGTGCCAGCAGAGCTTACCACAATGAGCAGTTCTTC. It yields the protein CASRAYHNEQFF. The chain recombines TRBV2 with TRBJ2-1; D uncertain. Germline V CDR1 and CDR2: SNHLY, FYNNEI. The CDR3 contains 12 residues. Trimming removed 6 bases from V and 5 bases from J, with 8 bases in between.

The CDR3 loop is CASSLMDRGTEAFF. CDR3 bases: TGCGCCAGCAGCCTGATGGACAGGGGCACTGAAGCTTTCTTT. V and J are TRBV4-3 and TRBJ1-1, with TRBD1 matching over 9 bases. V dropped 4 bases and J dropped 4; count of bases not matched to a gene: 4. The CDR3 extends over 14 amino acids. Germline V gives CDR1 LGHNA, CDR2 YSLEER.

V usage is TRBV6-1 and J usage is TRBJ2-1; 10 bases fit TRBD2. Losses at the gene ends were 6 bases for V and 6 bases for J; bases not matched to a gene: 14. Per the germline V gene, CDR1 is MNHNS and CDR2 is SASEGT. This CDR3 has 17 amino acids. Here the CDR3 reads CASSALLTSGLPNEQFF. CDR3 sequence (DNA): TGTGCCAGCAGCGCCCTATTGACTAGCGGGCTTCCCAATGAGCAGTTCTTC.

This clonotype was picked up many times. The chain couples TRBV4-3 to TRBJ2-1; D uncertain. Germline V lookup: CDR1 LGHNA, CDR2 YSLEER. The CDR3 covers 16 residues. Trimming took off 3 bases at V and 8 bases at J, with 20 bases between the two ends. The CDR3 DNA is TGCGCCAGCAGCCATGCCCTGGATCGGGCAGGACATGAGCAGTTCTTC. Translation gives CASSHALDRAGHEQFF.

In its sample, this clonotype was seen many times. The chain has TRBV20-1 and TRBJ2-3, with D possibly being TRBD2 (6 bases). This CDR3 has 12 amino acids. The V gene lost 7 bases and the J gene lost 0 bases, with 8 bases spanning the gap. Germline CDR1 is DFQATT and CDR2 is SNEGSKA (reference sequence). The CDR3 DNA follows: TGCAGTGTAGCGGAGAGCACAGATACGCAGTATTTT. Translated: CSVAESTDTQYF.

This clonotype was detected a few times. V usage is TRBV28 and J usage is TRBJ2-2; TRBD2 matches 8 bases. Per germline, CDR1 MDHEN and CDR2 SYDVKM. The CDR3 runs to 19 residues. Germline trimming cut 5 bases from V and 2 bases from J; bases unmatched to any gene: 16. The CDR3 region has the DNA TGTGCCAGCAGTCCGGCCCGGGGACTAGGAGGGAGAAACACCGGGGAGCTGTTTTTT. Encoded protein: CASSPARGLGGRNTGELFF. Looking up the rest from reference TRBV28 and TRBJ2-2 gives the full variable domain: DVKVTQSSRYLVKRTGEKVFLECVQDMDHENMFWYRQDPGLGLRLIYFSYDVKMKEKGDIPEGYSVSREKKERFSLILESASTNQTSMYLCASSPARGLGGRNTGELFFGEGSRLTVL.